The present entry profiles one T cell receptor (beta chain) with its context. The entry originates in a study of blood T cell repertoires in COVID-19. Grouping used clinical history reported by participants in a survey and questionnaire. Exposed participants came across a COVID-19 case within 2 weeks before study entry. Profiling relied on immunoSEQ multiplex PCR, and the TCRdb table lists in-frame clones only, not all of them. The sample carries a few hundred thousand clones, approximately 91% recorded once. The source material was PBMCs or T cells enriched from blood (not recorded which). The source is a woman aged 40 to 50 who had been exposed to COVID-19.

The CDR3 bases are TGTGCCAGCAGCTTGGGGGGGACCAATCAGCCCCAGCATTTT. Translating gives CASSLGGTNQPQHF. The V gene is TRBV11-3, the J gene TRBJ1-5; maybe TRBD1 (5 bases). Germline values: CDR1 SGHNT, CDR2 YENEEA. Trimming stripped 3 bases from V and 3 bases from J, with 9 bases between. The CDR3 runs to 14 residues.